This passage covers 22 T cell receptor beta chains from one sample sequenced in a study of shared clonotypes between healthy human individuals. TCRdb's copy holds only in-frame clones and misses some; the assay was immunoSEQ multiplex PCR. Among 600,000 or so clones listed, 98% were seen once. Naive CD8 cells were CD45RO-negative, positively selected for CCR7, excluding terminally differentiated effector memory CD45RA+ cells. The sample taken for sequencing was naive CD8+ T cells sorted from blood. These receptors were collected from a man younger than 40 in good health.

The CDR3 protein is CARRGAGGHYNEQFF. The CDR3 nucleotides read TGTGCCAGGCGGGGAGCGGGAGGGCACTACAATGAGCAGTTCTTC. The chain links TRBV2 to TRBJ2-1, with 10 positions matching TRBD2. After removal of 9 bases from V and 3 bases from J, the junction contained 8 bases not matched to a gene. The CDR3 length is 15 residues. In germline, CDR1 is SNHLY, CDR2 FYNNEI. Combining the CDR3 with reference TRBV2 and TRBJ2-1 gives the whole variable domain EPEVTQTPSHQVTQMGQEVILRCVPISNHLYFYWYRQILGQKVEFLVSFYNNEISEKSEIFDDQFSVERPDGSNFTLKIRSTKLEDSAMYFCARRGAGGHYNEQFFGPGTRLTVL.

The gene calls are TRBV7-6 and TRBJ1-4; D is unclear. In germline, CDR1 is SGHVS, CDR2 FNYEAQ. CDR3 length: 13 amino acids. The ends were cut back, 2 bases at V and 4 bases at J, with 5 bases in the middle. CDR3 bases: TGTGCCAGCAGCTTAACCCTTAATGAAAAACTGTTTTTT. It codes for CASSLTLNEKLFF.

CDR3 amino acids: CASRSGTEGEKLFF. The CDR3 bases are TGTGCCAGCAGGTCCGGGACAGAAGGGGAAAAACTGTTTTTT. V and J are TRBV6-6 and TRBJ1-4; 7 positions match TRBD1. The CDR3 length is 14 residues. The germline CDR1 and CDR2 sequences are MNHNY and SVGAGI (reference sequence). The V gene end was trimmed by 6 bases and the J gene end by 8 bases; junction bases not matched to a gene: 9.

The chain employs TRBV4-1 and TRBJ2-1; D gene ambiguous. Germline values: CDR1 MGHRA, CDR2 YSYEKL. This CDR3 is 12 amino acids long. V was clipped by 0 bases and J by 7 bases, with 4 bases between them. The CDR3 DNA reads as TGCGCCAGCAGCCAAGATCCTAATGAGCAGTTCTTC. Translation: CASSQDPNEQFF.

J is TRBJ2-1 and V is TRBV5-1, with TRBD2 matching over 12 bases. V dropped 0 bases and J dropped 10; count of bases not matched to a gene: 5. The CDR3 consists of 15 residues. The germline V gene encodes CDR1 SGHRS and CDR2 YFSETQ. CDR3 protein: CASSLGLAGAGEQFF. The CDR3, as DNA: TGCGCCAGCAGCTTGGGACTAGCGGGAGCTGGAGAGCAGTTCTTC.

The rearrangement joins TRBV29-1 to TRBJ2-6, with 10 nucleotides matching TRBD1. Germline CDR1 reads SQVTM; CDR2 reads ANQGSEA. The CDR3 length is 16 residues. Trimming at V came to 8 bases and at J to 2 bases, leaving 9 bases not matched to a gene. The CDR3 sequence is CSFVEGQGAGANVLTF. CDR3 coding DNA: TGCAGCTTCGTCGAAGGACAGGGGGCTGGGGCCAACGTCCTGACTTTC.

The J gene is TRBJ2-5, the V gene TRBV7-9; TRBD2 matches at 13 bases. This CDR3 has 18 residues. After removal of 5 bases from V and 1 base from J, the junction contained 10 bases not matched to a gene. Germline assignment: CDR1 SEHNR and CDR2 FQNEAQ (reference sequence). CDR3 sequence: CASSPRVGTSGIQETQYF. In DNA form, the CDR3 reads TGTGCCAGCAGCCCGAGGGTTGGGACTAGCGGGATCCAAGAGACCCAGTACTTC.

The rearrangement uses TRBV27 and TRBJ2-3, with TRBD2 as a possible D gene (5 bases). The CDR3 contains 16 residues. V dropped 5 bases and J dropped 6 bases, with 21 bases sitting between them. Germline-derived CDR1 and CDR2 are MNHEY and SMNVEV (reference sequence). The CDR3 here is CASSPGLLQTTDTQYF. The CDR3 DNA is TGTGCCAGCAGTCCCGGACTTCTACAGACCACTGATACGCAGTATTTT.

This clone has a single count. The chain has TRBV18 and TRBJ1-4; D might be TRBD1 (5 bases). CDR3 length: 15 residues. V lost 1 base, J lost 8 bases, and 14 bases lay in between. In germline, CDR1 is KGHSH, CDR2 LQKENI. The DNA of the CDR3 is TGTGCCAGCTCACCACGGTGGGGGGTAGACGAAAAACTGTTTTTT. This gives the protein CASSPRWGVDEKLFF.

The chain has TRBV5-4 and TRBJ2-1; D not resolved. The CDR3 runs to 15 residues. Germline loops: CDR1 SGHNT, CDR2 YYREEE (reference sequence). V lost 2 bases to trimming and J lost 0 bases, with 9 bases between them. CDR3 sequence (DNA): TGTGCCAGCAGCTTTTCAGAGAGCTCCTACAATGAGCAGTTCTTC. It translates to CASSFSESSYNEQFF.

Here the CDR3 DNA reads TGTGCCAGCAGCGGACTAGCGACTACGTACAATGAGCAGTTCTTC. Translation: CASSGLATTYNEQFF. The chain employs TRBV7-9 and TRBJ2-1; 9 bases are a match to TRBD2. The trim removed 5 bases at V and 4 bases at J, leaving 6 bases unmatched. The CDR3 contains 15 residues. Germline assignment: CDR1 SEHNR and CDR2 FQNEAQ (reference sequence).

This clone has a single count. The chain employs TRBV7-9 and TRBJ2-1, with D hard to call. The germline V gene encodes CDR1 SEHNR and CDR2 FQNEAQ (reference sequence). The CDR3 is made up of 13 amino acids. V was shortened by 4 bases and J by 3 bases, with 7 bases between the two germline ends. In DNA, the CDR3 is TGTGCCAGCAGCTCCCTGGACTACAATGAGCAGTTCTTC. Translating gives CASSSLDYNEQFF.

The chain combines TRBV4-1 with TRBJ2-3, with 13 bases identical to TRBD2. Trimming cost V 1 base and J 3 bases; bases outside gene matches: 7. CDR3 length: 18 residues. CDR1 is MGHRA, CDR2 YSYEKL, per germline. DNA of the CDR3: TGCGCCAGCAGCCAAGTCCAAGGGACTAGCGGGACGACAGATACGCAGTATTTT. This encodes CASSQVQGTSGTTDTQYF.

The chain has TRBV11-2 and TRBJ2-7; no reliable D call. CDR1 and CDR2 (germline): SGHAT, FQNNGV. V lost 1 base to trimming and J lost 3 bases, with 10 bases between them. The CDR3 runs to 14 residues. The CDR3 loop is CASSLARWSYEQYF. The CDR3, as DNA: TGTGCCAGCAGCTTAGCCAGGTGGAGCTACGAGCAGTACTTC.

The chain couples TRBV9 to TRBJ2-6, with D tentatively TRBD2 (6 bases). The germline gives CDR1 SGDLS, CDR2 YYNGEE. The CDR3 length is 20 residues. Trimming cost V 3 bases and J 0 bases, with 22 bases left between them. Written as DNA, the CDR3 is TGTGCCAGCAGCGCCCCTGCCGGGGAGGACGGATTCTCTGGGGCCAACGTCCTGACTTTC. Amino acids: CASSAPAGEDGFSGANVLTF.

V and J are TRBV5-8 and TRBJ1-1; no clear D gene. Between the trimmed V and J ends, which lost 4 bases and 1 base, there was a span of 26 bases. Germline CDR1 SGHTS, CDR2 YDEGEE. The CDR3 sequence is 19 residues long. In DNA form, the CDR3 reads TGTGCCAGCAGCACTACCATCGACTTATTCAGCGCCCAGAACACTGAAGCTTTCTTT. This encodes CASSTTIDLFSAQNTEAFF. The variable domain in full, with the rest retrieved from reference TRBV5-8 and TRBJ1-1, is EAGVTQSPTHLIKTRGQQATLRCSPISGHTSVYWYQQALGLGLQFLLWYDEGEERNRGNFPPRFSGRQFPNYSSELNVNALELEDSALYLCASSTTIDLFSAQNTEAFFGQGTRLTVV.

The CDR3 spells CASSITSHYTEAFF. The CDR3 DNA sequence: TGTGCCAGTAGTATTACGTCTCACTACACTGAAGCTTTCTTT. V gene TRBV19 combines with J gene TRBJ1-1; no firm D call. Trimming removed 3 bases from V and 3 bases from J, with 11 bases in between. Germline V lookup: CDR1 LNHDA, CDR2 SQIVND (reference sequence). The CDR3 has 14 amino acids.

The chain is built from TRBV4-2 and TRBJ2-3; 9 bases are a match to TRBD2. The CDR3 contains 19 residues. CDR1 is LGHNA and CDR2 is YNFKEQ in the germline V gene. V dropped 1 base and J dropped 0; count of bases not matched to a gene: 11. CDR3 in DNA: TGTGCCAGCAGCCAAGTAGGGCTAGCGGGACGTACTAGCACAGATACGCAGTATTTT. Protein product: CASSQVGLAGRTSTDTQYF.

The CDR3 is CASSPLGGGSPEAFF. CDR3 bases: TGTGCCAGCAGCCCGTTGGGGGGAGGAAGTCCTGAAGCTTTCTTT. The chain recombines TRBV27 with TRBJ1-1, with a tentative D call TRBD1 (5 bases). The CDR3 has 15 amino acids. The germline V gene has CDR1 MNHEY and CDR2 SMNVEV (reference sequence). V shed 6 bases and J shed 6 bases, with 20 bases lying between them.

This sequence joins TRBV11-2 and TRBJ2-1; D call uncertain. V lost 1 base to trimming and J lost 9 bases, with 7 bases between them. This CDR3 comprises 12 residues. Germline V gene data show CDR1 as SGHAT and CDR2 as FQNNGV. CDR3 in DNA: TGTGCCAGCAGCTTAGTAAATGGTGAGCAGTTCTTC. It codes for CASSLVNGEQFF.

The rearrangement links TRBV7-9 to TRBJ2-1; D gene uncertain. Germline CDR1 is SEHNR and CDR2 is FQNEAQ (reference sequence). The ends were cut back, 4 bases at V and 4 bases at J, with 5 bases in the middle. This CDR3 has 12 amino acids. The CDR3 protein is CASSYSYNEQFF. DNA for the CDR3: TGTGCCAGCAGCTATAGTTACAATGAGCAGTTCTTC.

The chain uses TRBV19 and TRBJ1-1, with D perhaps TRBD1 (5 bases). This CDR3 has 14 amino acids. CDR1 and CDR2 from the germline V gene are LNHDA and SQIVND (reference sequence). Trimming stripped 3 bases from V and 6 bases from J, with 14 bases between. CDR3 coding DNA: TGTGCCAGTAGTATCTATGCAGGGATCGCTGAAGCTTTCTTT. Translated: CASSIYAGIAEAFF.